These T cell receptor beta chains were read from a single sample in a study of shared clonotypes between healthy human individuals. Libraries were prepared by immunoSEQ multiplex PCR; TCRdb keeps only in-frame clonotypes and omits some of them. This table has 950,000 to 1,100,000 clones, about 74% appearing once. Source material: memory CD4+ T cells sorted from blood. The receptors derive from a young man in good health. CDR3s include the opening cysteine and the closing phenylalanine or tryptophan. A D gene is named only where the DNA matches it firmly. Expanded clones get a size class; other rows say once, few or many, or leave the size out.

d_call	v_call	clone_size	j_call	cdr3_aa	cdr3_nt
.	TRBV30	few	TRBJ1-5	CAWSGGNQPQHF	TGTGCCTGGAGTGGCGGCAATCAGCCCCAGCATTTT
TRBD2	TRBV12-5	.	TRBJ2-1	CASGWAGGSYEQFF	TGTGCTAGTGGTTGGGCGGGAGGGTCTTATGAGCAGTTCTTC
.	TRBV29-1	.	TRBJ2-5	CSVERGETQYF	TGCAGCGTTGAGAGGGGAGAGACCCAGTACTTC
.	TRBV28	once	TRBJ2-1	CASSRQLKNEQFF	TGTGCCAGCAGTCGACAGCTTAAAAATGAGCAGTTCTTC
TRBD2	TRBV7-2	.	TRBJ2-7	CASSLARTSGTPYEQYF	TGTGCCAGCAGCTTAGCAAGGACTAGCGGCACCCCCTACGAGCAGTACTTC
TRBD1	TRBV27	.	TRBJ1-1	CASRGRGTEAFF	TGTGCCAGTAGGGGGCGGGGGACTGAAGCTTTCTTT
.	TRBV7-9	.	TRBJ1-2	CASSFDGGYGYTF	TGTGCCAGCAGTTTTGACGGAGGGTATGGCTACACCTTC
.	TRBV28	.	TRBJ1-2	CASSFLLGRGDGYTF	TGTGCCAGCAGTTTTCTTTTAGGCAGGGGAGATGGCTACACCTTC
.	TRBV30	.	TRBJ2-7	CAWRDASAGNYEQYF	TGTGCCTGGAGGGATGCTAGCGCGGGTAACTACGAGCAGTACTTC
TRBD2	TRBV5-8	once	TRBJ2-7	CASSAGTSGPWARTEQYF	TGTGCCAGCAGTGCCGGGACTAGCGGGCCTTGGGCTCGAACCGAGCAGTACTTC
.	TRBV7-3	.	TRBJ2-2	CASSLIGFPHGELFF	TGTGCCAGCAGCTTAATTGGCTTCCCACACGGGGAGCTGTTTTTT
.	TRBV11-2	few	TRBJ1-2	CASSLDASGNYGYTF	TGTGCCAGCAGCTTAGATGCTTCAGGGAACTATGGCTACACCTTC
TRBD2	TRBV7-9	.	TRBJ2-1	CASSPAGLLNEQFF	TGTGCCAGCAGCCCCGCGGGACTACTCAATGAGCAGTTCTTC
.	TRBV7-2	.	TRBJ1-4	CASSSGHSANEKLFF	TGTGCCAGCAGCTCCGGTCACTCGGCTAATGAAAAACTGTTTTTT
.	TRBV2	.	TRBJ1-4	CASLGGYNEKLFF	TGTGCCAGCTTGGGCGGATATAATGAAAAACTGTTTTTT
.	TRBV5-5	.	TRBJ2-3	CASSLEGHKTDTQYF	TGTGCCAGCAGCTTGGAAGGACACAAGACAGATACGCAGTATTTT
.	TRBV6-5	.	TRBJ1-6	CASSSGGTDNSPLHF	TGTGCCAGCAGTAGTGGCGGGACTGATAATTCACCCCTCCACTTT
.	TRBV10-3	.	TRBJ2-5	CAISDRDSWAETQYF	TGTGCCATCAGTGACCGGGACTCCTGGGCGGAGACCCAGTACTTC
.	TRBV29-1	few	TRBJ1-1	CSAPTGNTEAFF	TGCAGCGCTCCGACAGGGAACACTGAAGCTTTCTTT
TRBD1	TRBV7-6	.	TRBJ2-7	CASSLTGDEQYF	TGTGCCAGCAGCCTAACAGGGGACGAGCAGTACTTC
TRBD1	TRBV28	.	TRBJ1-6	CASSLNQGGFSYNSPLHF	TGTGCCAGCAGTTTAAACCAAGGGGGCTTTTCCTATAATTCACCCCTCCACTTT
.	TRBV6-5	.	TRBJ1-1	CASSPSQGRSEAFF	TGTGCCAGCAGCCCTTCTCAGGGGCGGTCTGAAGCTTTCTTT
.	TRBV7-6	once	TRBJ2-5	CASSHWQGGGAETQYF	TGTGCCAGCAGCCATTGGCAGGGAGGGGGGGCAGAGACCCAGTACTTC
TRBD2	TRBV5-4	.	TRBJ2-7	CASSTSGRAYEQYF	TGTGCCAGCAGCACTAGCGGGAGGGCATACGAGCAGTACTTC
.	TRBV28	.	TRBJ1-2	CASSSGPRSGGYTF	TGTGCCAGCAGTTCCGGGCCTCGAAGCGGGGGCTACACCTTC
.	TRBV6-5	.	TRBJ2-7	CASSYRPGYEQYF	TGTGCCAGCAGTTACAGGCCGGGCTACGAGCAGTACTTC
.	TRBV6-1	few	TRBJ1-1	CASIGGYTEAFF	TGTGCCAGCATCGGGGGTTACACTGAAGCTTTCTTT
TRBD1	TRBV5-4	few	TRBJ2-2	CASSFRQGVSGELFF	TGTGCCAGCAGCTTTCGACAGGGGGTGTCCGGGGAGCTGTTTTTT
.	TRBV5-4	.	TRBJ2-7	CASSSAEGGRVAYF	TGTGCCAGCAGCTCTGCTGAGGGAGGAAGGGTGGCGTACTTC
TRBD2	TRBV29-1	.	TRBJ2-5	CSAAGLAGGETQYF	TGCAGCGCCGCGGGCCTAGCGGGGGGAGAGACCCAGTACTTC
.	TRBV11-3	.	TRBJ2-3	CASSFSDPPRTQYF	TGTGCCAGCAGCTTTTCAGATCCCCCTCGAACGCAGTATTTT
.	TRBV6-6	.	TRBJ1-5	CASSYAQGSNQPQHF	TGTGCCAGCAGTTACGCACAGGGTAGCAATCAGCCCCAGCATTTT
.	TRBV5-1	once	TRBJ2-4	CASREIGKNIQYF	TGCGCCAGCAGGGAGATAGGCAAAAACATTCAGTACTTC
TRBD2	TRBV5-4	.	TRBJ2-3	CASSLGTSYPTQYF	TGTGCCAGCAGCTTGGGGACTAGCTATCCTACGCAGTATTTT
.	TRBV10-3	.	TRBJ1-5	CAISESNQPQHF	TGTGCCATCAGTGAGTCAAATCAGCCCCAGCATTTT
.	TRBV4-1	few	TRBJ1-2	CASSQVPAQGYTF	TGCGCCAGCAGCCAAGTCCCGGCCCAGGGCTACACCTTC
.	TRBV27	.	TRBJ1-4	CASKPGLAGEKLFF	TGTGCCAGCAAACCGGGTCTCGCCGGTGAAAAACTGTTTTTT
TRBD2	TRBV11-1	.	TRBJ2-5	CASSLQRGGETQYF	TGTGCCAGCAGCTTGCAGCGGGGGGGTGAGACCCAGTACTTC
TRBD1	TRBV30	.	TRBJ1-3	CAWSRTGARSSGNTIYF	TGTGCCTGGAGTAGGACAGGGGCCAGGTCGTCTGGAAACACCATATATTTT
.	TRBV30	.	TRBJ1-2	CAWRDYLQVGNYGYTF	TGTGCCTGGAGGGATTACTTACAAGTAGGGAACTATGGCTACACCTTC
.	TRBV29-1	.	TRBJ1-1	CSVDTGIGKAFF	TGCAGCGTTGATACAGGGATAGGTAAAGCTTTCTTT
TRBD1	TRBV7-2	.	TRBJ1-6	CASSSGQAGNSPLHF	TGTGCCAGCAGCTCAGGACAGGCTGGCAATTCACCCCTCCACTTT
.	TRBV2	.	TRBJ2-7	CASRDNSYEQYF	TGTGCCAGCCGGGACAACTCCTACGAGCAGTACTTC
.	TRBV6-6	few	TRBJ1-4	CASSYSGQGREKLFF	TGTGCCAGCAGTTACTCTGGGCAGGGGAGGGAAAAACTGTTTTTT
.	TRBV6-1	few	TRBJ1-2	CASSPGRHYGYTF	TGTGCCAGCAGTCCCGGCCGTCACTATGGCTACACCTTC